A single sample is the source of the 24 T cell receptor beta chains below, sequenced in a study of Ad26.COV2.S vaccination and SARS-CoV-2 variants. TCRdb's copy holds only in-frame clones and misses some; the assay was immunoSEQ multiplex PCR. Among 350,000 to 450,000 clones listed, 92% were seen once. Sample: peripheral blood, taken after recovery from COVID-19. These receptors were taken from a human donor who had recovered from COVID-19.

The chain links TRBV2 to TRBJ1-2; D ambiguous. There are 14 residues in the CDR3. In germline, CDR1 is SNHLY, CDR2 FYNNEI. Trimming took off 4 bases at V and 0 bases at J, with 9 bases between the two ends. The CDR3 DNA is TGTGCCAGCAGTGCCGACCGCTCTAACTATGGCTACACCTTC. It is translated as CASSADRSNYGYTF.

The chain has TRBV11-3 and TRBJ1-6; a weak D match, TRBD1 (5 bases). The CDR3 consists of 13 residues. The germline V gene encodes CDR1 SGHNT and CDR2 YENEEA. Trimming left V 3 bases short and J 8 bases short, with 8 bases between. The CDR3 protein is CASSFGAYSPLHF. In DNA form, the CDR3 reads TGTGCCAGCAGCTTCGGGGCATATTCACCCCTCCACTTT.

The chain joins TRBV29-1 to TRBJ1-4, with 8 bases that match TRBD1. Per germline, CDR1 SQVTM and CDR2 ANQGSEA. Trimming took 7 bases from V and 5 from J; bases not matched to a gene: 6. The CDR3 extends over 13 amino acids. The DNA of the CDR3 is TGCAGCGCTCGGGACAGGCTGAATGAAAAACTGTTTTTT. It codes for CSARDRLNEKLFF.

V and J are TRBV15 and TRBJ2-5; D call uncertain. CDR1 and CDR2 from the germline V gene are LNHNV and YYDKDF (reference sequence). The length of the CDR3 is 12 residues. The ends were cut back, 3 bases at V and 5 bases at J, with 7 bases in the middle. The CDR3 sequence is CATSRAEETQYF. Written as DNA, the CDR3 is TGTGCCACCAGCAGGGCGGAGGAGACCCAGTACTTC.

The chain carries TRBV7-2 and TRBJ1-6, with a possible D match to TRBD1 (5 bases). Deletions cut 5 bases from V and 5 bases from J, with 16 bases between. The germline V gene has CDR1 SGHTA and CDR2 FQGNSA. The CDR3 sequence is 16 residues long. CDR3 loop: CASSPRGGANNSPLHF. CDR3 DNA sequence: TGTGCCAGCAGCCCCCGCGGGGGAGCCAATAATTCACCCCTCCACTTT. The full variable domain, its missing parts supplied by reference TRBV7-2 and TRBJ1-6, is GAGVSQSPSNKVTEKGKDVELRCDPISGHTALYWYRQSLGQGLEFLIYFQGNSAPDKSGLPSDRFSAERTGGSVSTLTIQRTQQEDSAVYLCASSPRGGANNSPLHFGNGTRLTVT.

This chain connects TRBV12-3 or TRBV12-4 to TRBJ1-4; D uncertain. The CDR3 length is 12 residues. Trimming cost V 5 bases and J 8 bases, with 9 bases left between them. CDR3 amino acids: CASSPRHEKLFF. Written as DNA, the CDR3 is TGTGCCAGCAGTCCCCGACACGAAAAACTGTTTTTT.

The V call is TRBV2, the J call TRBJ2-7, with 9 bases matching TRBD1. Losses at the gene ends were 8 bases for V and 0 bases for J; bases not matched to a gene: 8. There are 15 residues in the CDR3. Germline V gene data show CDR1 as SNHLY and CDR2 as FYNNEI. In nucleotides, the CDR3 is TGTGCCAGCTCGAAGGAGGGACAGGGCTCCTACGAGCAGTACTTC. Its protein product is CASSKEGQGSYEQYF.

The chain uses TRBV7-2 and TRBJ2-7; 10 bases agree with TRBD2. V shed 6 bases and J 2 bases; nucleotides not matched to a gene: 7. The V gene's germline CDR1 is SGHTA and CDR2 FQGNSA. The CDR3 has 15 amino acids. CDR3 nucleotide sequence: TGTGCCAGCAGGTCGCTAGCGGGGGAAACCTACGAGCAGTACTTC. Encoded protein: CASRSLAGETYEQYF.

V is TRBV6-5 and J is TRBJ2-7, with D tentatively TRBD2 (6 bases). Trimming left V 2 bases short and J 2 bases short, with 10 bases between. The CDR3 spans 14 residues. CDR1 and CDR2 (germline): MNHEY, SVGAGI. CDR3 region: CASSYVAAAYEQYF. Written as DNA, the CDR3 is TGTGCCAGCAGTTACGTAGCGGCCGCCTACGAGCAGTACTTC.

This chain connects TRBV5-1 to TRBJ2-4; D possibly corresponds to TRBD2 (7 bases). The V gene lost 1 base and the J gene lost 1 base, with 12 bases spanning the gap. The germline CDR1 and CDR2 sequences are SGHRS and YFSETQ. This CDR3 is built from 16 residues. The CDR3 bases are TGCGCCAGCAGCTTGCCGGGGGGCCTGGCCAAAAACATTCAGTACTTC. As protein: CASSLPGGLAKNIQYF.

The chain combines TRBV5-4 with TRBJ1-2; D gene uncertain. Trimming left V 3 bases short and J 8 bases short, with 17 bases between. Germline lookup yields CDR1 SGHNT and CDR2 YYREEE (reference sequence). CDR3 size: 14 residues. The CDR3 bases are TGTGCCAGCAGCTCTCGGACCCTCACCGGCGGCTACACCTTC. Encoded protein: CASSSRTLTGGYTF.

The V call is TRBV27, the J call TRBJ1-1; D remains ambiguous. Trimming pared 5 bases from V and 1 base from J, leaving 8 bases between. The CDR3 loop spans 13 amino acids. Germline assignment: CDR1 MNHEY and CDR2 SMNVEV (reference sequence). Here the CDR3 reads CASSPRSNTEAFF. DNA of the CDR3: TGTGCCAGCAGTCCCAGATCGAACACTGAAGCTTTCTTT.

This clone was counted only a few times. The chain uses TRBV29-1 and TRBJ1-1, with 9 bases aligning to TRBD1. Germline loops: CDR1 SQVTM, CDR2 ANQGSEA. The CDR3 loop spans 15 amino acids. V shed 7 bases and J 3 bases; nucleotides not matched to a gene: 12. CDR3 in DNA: TGCAGCGCCCCGGGACAGGGAAAGATGGACACTGAAGCTTTCTTT. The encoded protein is CSAPGQGKMDTEAFF. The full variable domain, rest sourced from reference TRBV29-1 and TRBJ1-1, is SAVISQKPSRDICQRGTSLTIQCQVDSQVTMMFWYRQQPGQSLTLIATANQGSEATYESGFVIDKFPISRPNLTFSTLTVSNMSPEDSSIYLCSAPGQGKMDTEAFFGQGTRLTVV.

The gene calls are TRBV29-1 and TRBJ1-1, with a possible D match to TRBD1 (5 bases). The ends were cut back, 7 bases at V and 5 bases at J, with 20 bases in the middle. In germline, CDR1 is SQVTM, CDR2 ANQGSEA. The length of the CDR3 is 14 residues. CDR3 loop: CSGTGTGVRTEAFF. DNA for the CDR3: TGCAGCGGAACCGGGACGGGAGTTCGTACTGAAGCTTTCTTT. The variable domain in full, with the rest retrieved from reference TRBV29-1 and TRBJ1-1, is SAVISQKPSRDICQRGTSLTIQCQVDSQVTMMFWYRQQPGQSLTLIATANQGSEATYESGFVIDKFPISRPNLTFSTLTVSNMSPEDSSIYLCSGTGTGVRTEAFFGQGTRLTVV.

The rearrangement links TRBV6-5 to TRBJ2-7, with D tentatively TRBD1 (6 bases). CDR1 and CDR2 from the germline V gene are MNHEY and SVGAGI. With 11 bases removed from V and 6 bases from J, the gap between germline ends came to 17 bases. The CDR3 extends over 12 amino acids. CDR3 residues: CAGWGLGGEQYF. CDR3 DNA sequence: TGTGCCGGGTGGGGTTTAGGGGGCGAGCAGTACTTC.

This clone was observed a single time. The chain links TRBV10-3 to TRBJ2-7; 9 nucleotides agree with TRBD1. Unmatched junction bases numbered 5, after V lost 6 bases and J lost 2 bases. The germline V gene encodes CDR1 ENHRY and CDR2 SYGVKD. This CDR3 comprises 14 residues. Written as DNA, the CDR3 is TGTGCCATCAGCCCCGGGACAGGGACCTACGAGCAGTACTTC. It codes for CAISPGTGTYEQYF.

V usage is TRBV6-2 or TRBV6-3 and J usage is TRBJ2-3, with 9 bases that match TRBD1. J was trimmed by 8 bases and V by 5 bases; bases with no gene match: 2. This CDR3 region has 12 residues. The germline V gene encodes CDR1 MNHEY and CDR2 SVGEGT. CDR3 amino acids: CASSRDRATQYF. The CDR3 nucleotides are TGTGCCAGCAGTAGGGACAGGGCTACGCAGTATTTT.

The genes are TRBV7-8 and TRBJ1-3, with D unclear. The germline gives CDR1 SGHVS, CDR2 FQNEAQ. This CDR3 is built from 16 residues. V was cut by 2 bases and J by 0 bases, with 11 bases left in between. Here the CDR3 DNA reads TGTGCCAGCAGCTTAAGCGGCAGCCGCTCTGGAAACACCATATATTTT. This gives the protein CASSLSGSRSGNTIYF. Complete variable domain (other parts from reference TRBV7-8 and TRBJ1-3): GAGVSQSPRYKVAKRGQDVALRCDPISGHVSLFWYQQALGQGPEFLTYFQNEAQLDKSGLPSDRFFAERPEGSVSTLKIQRTQQEDSAVYLCASSLSGSRSGNTIYFGEGSWLTVV.

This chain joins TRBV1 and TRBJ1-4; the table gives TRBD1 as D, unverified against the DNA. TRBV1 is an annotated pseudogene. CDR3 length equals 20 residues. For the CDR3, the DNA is TGCACCAGCAGCCAAGATGCGGGACAGGGAAGCGTAAGGTATAATGAAAAACTGTTTTTT. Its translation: CTSSQDAGQGSVRYNEKLFF.

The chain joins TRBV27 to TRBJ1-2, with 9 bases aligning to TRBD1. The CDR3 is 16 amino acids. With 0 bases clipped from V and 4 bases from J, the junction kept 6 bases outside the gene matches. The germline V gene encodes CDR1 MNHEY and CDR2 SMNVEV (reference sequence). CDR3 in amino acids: CASSLSGTGFGYGYTF. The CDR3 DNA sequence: TGTGCCAGCAGTTTATCAGGGACAGGGTTCGGCTATGGCTACACCTTC.

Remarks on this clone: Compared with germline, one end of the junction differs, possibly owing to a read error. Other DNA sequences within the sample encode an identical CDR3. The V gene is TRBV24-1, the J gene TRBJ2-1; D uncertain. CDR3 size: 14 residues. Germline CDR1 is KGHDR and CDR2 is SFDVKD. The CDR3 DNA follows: TGTGCCACTAGTGACCTGCCTCCTCGGCACGAGCAGTTCTTC. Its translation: CATSDLPPRHEQFF.

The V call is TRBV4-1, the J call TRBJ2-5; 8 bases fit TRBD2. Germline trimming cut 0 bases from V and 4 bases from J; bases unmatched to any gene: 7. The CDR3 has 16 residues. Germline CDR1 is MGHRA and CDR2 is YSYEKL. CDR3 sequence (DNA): TGCGCCAGCAGCCAAGATGGCGCGGGGGGCGGAGAGACCCAGTACTTC. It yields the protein CASSQDGAGGGETQYF.

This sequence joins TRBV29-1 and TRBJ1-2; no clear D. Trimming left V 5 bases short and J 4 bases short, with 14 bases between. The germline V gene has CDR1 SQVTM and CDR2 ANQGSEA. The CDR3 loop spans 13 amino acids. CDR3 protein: CSVIQVGSYGYTF. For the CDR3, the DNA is TGCAGCGTTATCCAGGTCGGCTCCTATGGCTACACCTTC.

The CDR3 nucleotides are TGTGCCAGCAGCCTCGGACAGGGAAACGGTATGAACACTGAAGCTTTCTTT. Translation: CASSLGQGNGMNTEAFF. The chain has TRBV5-4 and TRBJ1-1; 8 nucleotides align to TRBD1. The CDR3 sequence is 17 residues long. Germline assignment: CDR1 SGHNT and CDR2 YYREEE (reference sequence). The ends lost 4 bases at V and 0 bases at J; junction bases unmatched: 11.